Listed below are T cell receptor beta chains from one sample, sequenced in a study of blood T cell repertoires in COVID-19. Profiling relied on immunoSEQ multiplex PCR, and the TCRdb table lists in-frame clones only, not all of them. This sample has some 95,000 clones, with 60% to 85% found just once. Specimen: peripheral blood. These receptor sequences come from a man between 65 and 85 years old with acute or convalescent COVID-19. CDR3s include the opening cysteine and the closing phenylalanine or tryptophan. D genes are given only for firm matches. Some rows have no size entry. The others give once, few or many, or a class for an expanded clone.

D	J	V	size	CDR3	DNA
TRBD1	TRBJ1-2	TRBV2	-	CASSEGQGSPYGYTF	TGTGCCAGCAGTGAAGGACAGGGGTCCCCCTATGGCTACACCTTC
-	TRBJ1-2	TRBV5-1	-	CASRPGNIGGGYTF	TGCGCCAGCAGACCTGGGAATATAGGAGGCGGCTACACCTTC
-	TRBJ1-1	TRBV5-1	-	CASSLDTAGTEAFF	TGCGCCAGCAGCTTGGATACGGCAGGCACTGAAGCTTTCTTT
-	TRBJ2-7	TRBV18	-	CASSPTAAYEQYF	TGTGCCAGCTCACCAACAGCCGCCTACGAGCAGTACTTC
-	TRBJ1-1	TRBV30	-	CAWKSFSAAEAFF	TGTGCCTGGAAGAGTTTTTCCGCTGCTGAAGCTTTCTTT
-	TRBJ2-7	TRBV5-1	-	CASSLDLQDTYEQYF	TGCGCCAGCAGCTTGGATCTCCAGGACACCTACGAGCAGTACTTC
TRBD1	TRBJ1-3	TRBV7-8	few	CASSSRTWAGGWNTIYF	TGTGCCAGCAGTTCTAGAACGTGGGCAGGGGGATGGAACACCATATATTTT
-	TRBJ2-7	TRBV19	-	CASSAGRNEQYF	TGTGCCAGTAGTGCAGGGAGGAACGAGCAGTACTTC
-	TRBJ1-2	TRBV5-1	few	CASSPGEGSYGYTF	TGCGCCAGCAGCCCTGGGGAGGGCTCTTATGGCTACACCTTC
TRBD2	TRBJ2-3	TRBV19	-	CASSAGLAGTDTQYF	TGTGCCAGTAGTGCCGGACTAGCGGGCACAGATACGCAGTATTTT
-	TRBJ1-3	TRBV18	-	CASSPSQGSGNTIYF	TGTGCCAGCTCACCCTCACAGGGCTCTGGAAACACCATATATTTT
TRBD1	TRBJ1-2	TRBV5-6	-	CASTPWVHQGDYGYTF	TGTGCCAGCACCCCTTGGGTTCACCAGGGGGACTATGGCTACACCTTC
TRBD1	TRBJ2-1	TRBV5-4	-	CASSNPGTGSNEQFF	TGTGCCAGCAGCAACCCCGGGACAGGGTCTAATGAGCAGTTCTTC
TRBD1	TRBJ2-4	TRBV29-1	-	CSVEERVRGNIQYF	TGCAGCGTTGAAGAAAGGGTCAGGGGGAACATTCAGTACTTC
TRBD1	TRBJ1-2	TRBV4-2	-	CASSHGMGGQGGNYGYTF	TGTGCCAGCAGCCACGGTATGGGGGGACAGGGGGGAAACTATGGCTACACCTTC
TRBD2	TRBJ2-3	TRBV18	once	CASSAGTSGTDTQYF	TGTGCCAGCTCTGCCGGGACTAGCGGCACAGATACGCAGTATTTT
TRBD1	TRBJ2-1	TRBV7-3	-	CASSLTGPRTGAQGNEQFF	TGTGCCAGCAGCTTAACTGGCCCTAGGACAGGGGCCCAGGGGAATGAGCAGTTCTTC
TRBD1	TRBJ1-4	TRBV7-6	-	CASSNTGGGTNEKLFF	TGTGCCAGCAGCAATACAGGGGGCGGAACTAATGAAAAACTGTTTTTT
-	TRBJ1-1	TRBV6-5	-	CASTVTALNTEAFF	TGTGCCAGCACTGTGACAGCCCTTAACACTGAAGCTTTCTTT
-	TRBJ1-5	TRBV15	-	CATSRDGHPLPPQHF	TGTGCCACCAGCAGAGACGGACACCCCCTTCCACCCCAGCATTTT
-	TRBJ1-3	TRBV5-1	-	CASSLSGGPSSGNTIYF	TGCGCCAGCAGCTTGTCCGGGGGGCCTTCCTCTGGAAACACCATATATTTT
TRBD2	TRBJ2-1	TRBV20-1	-	CSASKLTPSGDNEQFF	TGCAGTGCTAGTAAGTTGACCCCTAGCGGGGACAATGAGCAGTTCTTC
TRBD2	TRBJ2-1	TRBV28	-	CASTAAGQGKGTSGRPNEQFF	TGTGCCAGCACCGCCGCCGGACAGGGTAAAGGGACTAGCGGGAGGCCGAATGAGCAGTTCTTC
TRBD1	TRBJ2-6	TRBV18	once	CASSQKGTGGSGANVLTF	TGTGCCAGCTCTCAGAAAGGGACAGGTGGCTCTGGGGCCAACGTCCTGACTTTC
TRBD1	TRBJ2-3	TRBV24-1	-	CATSDAQGATDTQYF	TGTGCCACCAGTGATGCACAGGGGGCCACAGATACGCAGTATTTT
-	TRBJ2-1	TRBV6-1	-	CASSDRATSYRNEQFF	TGTGCCAGCAGTGATAGGGCGACTAGTTACCGCAATGAGCAGTTCTTC
TRBD1	TRBJ2-2	TRBV5-4	-	CASSLRGGAGGELFF	TGTGCCAGCAGTCTTCGAGGGGGCGCGGGCGGGGAGCTGTTTTTT
-	TRBJ1-2	TRBV5-1	-	CASSLWGRELNGYTF	TGCGCCAGCAGCTTGTGGGGCAGGGAACTTAACGGCTACACCTTC
TRBD1	TRBJ1-6	TRBV12-3/TRBV12-4	few	CASSMTGGSPLHF	TGTGCCAGCAGTATGACAGGGGGTTCACCCCTCCACTTT
-	TRBJ1-5	TRBV19	-	CASKDGGPSQPQHF	TGTGCCAGTAAGGACGGAGGCCCATCCCAGCCCCAGCATTTT
-	TRBJ1-2	TRBV7-9	-	CASSPVGGTNYGYTF	TGTGCCAGCAGCCCCGTGGGCGGGACTAACTATGGCTACACCTTC
TRBD1	TRBJ1-3	TRBV6-5	-	CASSIQGSSGNTIYF	TGTGCCAGCAGTATACAGGGGAGCTCTGGAAACACCATATATTTT
TRBD1	TRBJ2-2	TRBV24-1	-	CATQARTGENTGELFF	TGTGCCACCCAGGCCAGGACAGGGGAGAACACCGGGGAGCTGTTTTTT
-	TRBJ1-5	TRBV6-1	once	CASSKDTFNQPQHF	TGTGCCAGCAGCAAGGACACTTTTAATCAGCCCCAGCATTTT
-	TRBJ2-3	TRBV9	-	CASSVDPGMAADTQYF	TGTGCCAGCAGCGTAGATCCGGGAATGGCAGCAGATACGCAGTATTTT
TRBD1	TRBJ1-1	TRBV29-1	-	CSARQGLNTEAFF	TGCAGCGCTCGACAGGGACTGAACACTGAAGCTTTCTTT
-	TRBJ1-6	TRBV5-1	medium-sized	CASSLTTNSPLHF	TGCGCCAGCAGCTTGACAACTAATTCACCCCTCCACTTT